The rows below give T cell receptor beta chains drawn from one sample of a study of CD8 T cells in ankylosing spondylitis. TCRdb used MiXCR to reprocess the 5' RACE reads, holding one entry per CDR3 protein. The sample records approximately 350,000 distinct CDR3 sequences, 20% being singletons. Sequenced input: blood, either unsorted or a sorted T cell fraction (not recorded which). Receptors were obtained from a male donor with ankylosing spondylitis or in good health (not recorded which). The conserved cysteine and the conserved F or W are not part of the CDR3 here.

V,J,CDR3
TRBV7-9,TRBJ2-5,ASSLMGETQY
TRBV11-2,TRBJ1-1,ASTLWGGDTEAF
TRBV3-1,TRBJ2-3,ASSQDWLGGDTQY
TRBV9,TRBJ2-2,ASSVDRGVGAGELF
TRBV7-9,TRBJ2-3,AGAFRASPITQY
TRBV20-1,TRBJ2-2,SARPRGGWAGELF
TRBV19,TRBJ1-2,ASSTMGQPSLGGYGYT
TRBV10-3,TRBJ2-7,AISDIDGTGTYEQY
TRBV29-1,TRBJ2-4,SVQGAIKNIQY
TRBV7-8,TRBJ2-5,ASSLVWGTGDQYQETQY
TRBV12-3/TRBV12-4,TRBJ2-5,ASSLAGGPWETQY
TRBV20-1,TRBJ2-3,SAYGLAGNTDTQY
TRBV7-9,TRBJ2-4,ASSRDGGRAKNIQY
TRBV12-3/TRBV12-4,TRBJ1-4,ASSRGTGDEKLF
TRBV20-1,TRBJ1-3,SAENSGSGNTIY
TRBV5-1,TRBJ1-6,ASSTPRETGSPLH
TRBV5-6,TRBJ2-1,ASSLDGGTRGWGEQF
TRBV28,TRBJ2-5,ASSHPTEDQETQY